This T cell receptor (beta chain) was recovered during a study of spatial heterogeneity in lung cancer. Study details: Consistently, beta-chain sequences turned up in larger numbers than alpha-chain sequences did.

TCRdb re-called the 5' RACE reads with MiXCR, one entry per CDR3 protein. The sample shows some 55,000 distinct CDR3 sequences, roughly 5.9% of them seen only once. V shed 10 bases and J 2 bases; nucleotides not matched to a gene: 6. Per the germline V gene, CDR1 is ENHRY and CDR2 is SYGVKD. The CDR3 is 13 residues long. This clonotype has ten or more counts. Sample time point: sample taken at primary tumor resection. Unsorted whole RNA from tumor, nontumor lung or frozen PBMC underwent sequencing. The source material was PBMCs, sampled at surgery. This receptor was obtained from a female donor with early-stage non-small cell lung cancer. The V gene is TRBV10-3, the J gene TRBJ1-1, with 8 bases identical to TRBD1. This chain's CDR3 is CATGQGENTEAFF. The CDR3 DNA is TGTGCCACTGGACAGGGAGAAAACACTGAAGCTTTCTTT.